Shown below are 2 T cell receptor beta chains from a single sample sequenced in a study of HIV-infected patients and healthy controls. TCRdb re-called the 5' RACE reads through MiXCR, storing one row per CDR3 protein. The sample yields about 63,000 distinct CDR3 sequences, approximately 15% seen once. The sample consisted of CD4+ T cells from blood. These TCRs come from a human donor in good health.

This clonotype was found many times. The chain employs TRBV4-1 and TRBJ2-3; 8 bases line up with TRBD2. CDR1 is MGHRA, CDR2 YSYEKL, per germline. The trim removed 0 bases at V and 5 bases at J, leaving 1 base unmatched. There are 14 residues in the CDR3. The CDR3 here is CASSQDGTRDTQYF. For the CDR3, the DNA is TGCGCCAGCAGCCAAGATGGGACTAGAGATACGCAGTATTTT.

This clonotype was seen a handful of times. The rearrangement uses TRBV30 and TRBJ2-5; 7 bases fit TRBD2. The CDR3 runs 15 residues. V dropped 0 bases and J dropped 5; count of bases not matched to a gene: 9. Per the germline V gene, CDR1 is GTSNPN and CDR2 is SVGIG (reference sequence). DNA of the CDR3: TGTGCCTGGAGTGTGGAGGGACTACGAGGGGAGACCCAGTACTTC. Protein product: CAWSVEGLRGETQYF.